This T cell receptor beta chain was sequenced for a study of OX40 agonist ivuxolimab in advanced cancers. Findings and caveats of the study: Researchers did not determine the expanded peripheral T cells' antigen specificity.

Profiled with immunoSEQ multiplex PCR; TCRdb holds only in-frame clones, not every one. The sample consists of around 91,000 clones, 89% of them appearing once. For this clone: Its matching antigen is unknown.

Germline CDR1 reads SGHRS; CDR2 reads YFSETQ. The CDR3 is made up of 14 amino acids. Trimming pared 0 bases from V and 0 bases from J, leaving 5 bases between. The source material was CD4+ or CD8+ T cells sorted from blood, sampled in a trial of the OX40 agonist ivuxolimab. This chain joins TRBV5-1 and TRBJ2-3, with no clear D. The TCR originated in an adult with an advanced solid tumor such as melanoma, head and neck, liver or kidney cancer. The DNA of the CDR3 is TGCGCCAGCAGCTTGGCCCGGAGCACAGATACGCAGTATTTT. Translation gives CASSLARSTDTQYF.